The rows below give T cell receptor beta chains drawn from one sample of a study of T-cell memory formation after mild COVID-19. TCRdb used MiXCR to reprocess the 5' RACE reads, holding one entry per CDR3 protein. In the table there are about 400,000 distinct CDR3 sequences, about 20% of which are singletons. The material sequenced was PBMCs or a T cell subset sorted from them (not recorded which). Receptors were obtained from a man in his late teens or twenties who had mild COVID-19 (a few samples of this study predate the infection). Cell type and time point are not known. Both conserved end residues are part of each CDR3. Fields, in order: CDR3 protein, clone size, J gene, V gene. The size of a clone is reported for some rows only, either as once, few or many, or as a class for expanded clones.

CDR3 protein: CASSLGEGEQFF
clone size: few
J gene: TRBJ2-1
V gene: TRBV5-6

CDR3 protein: CSASPRGPWASSGNTIYF
clone size: few
J gene: TRBJ1-3
V gene: TRBV20-1

CDR3 protein: CASSLGGLGGETQYF
clone size: many
J gene: TRBJ2-5
V gene: TRBV7-2

CDR3 protein: CASSLLGPRTADTQYF
clone size: many
J gene: TRBJ2-3
V gene: TRBV5-1

CDR3 protein: CAISDPRLGTQPQHF
clone size: few
J gene: TRBJ1-5
V gene: TRBV10-3

CDR3 protein: CASSSYSGRNEKLFF
clone size: .
J gene: TRBJ1-4
V gene: TRBV18

CDR3 protein: CASRARLGNQPQHF
clone size: .
J gene: TRBJ1-5
V gene: TRBV12-3/TRBV12-4

CDR3 protein: CAGAYRGYTEAFF
clone size: few
J gene: TRBJ1-1
V gene: TRBV11-2

CDR3 protein: CSVEEWTSGGRATDTQYF
clone size: few
J gene: TRBJ2-3
V gene: TRBV29-1

CDR3 protein: CASRLLVGQETQYF
clone size: few
J gene: TRBJ2-5
V gene: TRBV5-1

CDR3 protein: CASSYRQFSSYEQYF
clone size: .
J gene: TRBJ2-7
V gene: TRBV7-2

CDR3 protein: CASSHYRDLHNEKLFF
clone size: .
J gene: TRBJ1-4
V gene: TRBV7-7

CDR3 protein: CASSTGWTYEQYF
clone size: few
J gene: TRBJ2-7
V gene: TRBV6-2/TRBV6-3

CDR3 protein: CAIRSDFSEDGYTF
clone size: few
J gene: TRBJ1-2
V gene: TRBV10-3

CDR3 protein: CASSYFLGGGYTF
clone size: .
J gene: TRBJ1-2
V gene: TRBV6-5

CDR3 protein: CASSTGTANEQFF
clone size: .
J gene: TRBJ2-1
V gene: TRBV9

CDR3 protein: CASSFPGTAVLIQETQYF
clone size: .
J gene: TRBJ2-5
V gene: TRBV27